The sequence of this T cell receptor beta chain was determined in a study of blood T cell repertoires in COVID-19. Study summary: Both acute and convalescent COVID-19 samples were obtained from the United States, Italy and Spain. Sources were T cells, B-cell-depleted T cells, or PBMCs; the material itself was cDNA or gDNA.

Produced via immunoSEQ multiplex PCR; TCRdb's table is partial and in-frame only. The sample carries about 72,000 clones, about nine tenths recorded once. The germline gives CDR1 SGHNT, CDR2 YYREEE (reference sequence). CDR3 length: 10 residues. This chain connects TRBV5-4 to TRBJ1-2; no firm D call. The sequencing input was peripheral blood. This TCR came from a man aged 70-80 years with active or convalescent COVID-19. The CDR3 DNA reads as TGTGCAGCGGGAACAACAGGCTACACCTTC. It codes for CAAGTTGYTF.